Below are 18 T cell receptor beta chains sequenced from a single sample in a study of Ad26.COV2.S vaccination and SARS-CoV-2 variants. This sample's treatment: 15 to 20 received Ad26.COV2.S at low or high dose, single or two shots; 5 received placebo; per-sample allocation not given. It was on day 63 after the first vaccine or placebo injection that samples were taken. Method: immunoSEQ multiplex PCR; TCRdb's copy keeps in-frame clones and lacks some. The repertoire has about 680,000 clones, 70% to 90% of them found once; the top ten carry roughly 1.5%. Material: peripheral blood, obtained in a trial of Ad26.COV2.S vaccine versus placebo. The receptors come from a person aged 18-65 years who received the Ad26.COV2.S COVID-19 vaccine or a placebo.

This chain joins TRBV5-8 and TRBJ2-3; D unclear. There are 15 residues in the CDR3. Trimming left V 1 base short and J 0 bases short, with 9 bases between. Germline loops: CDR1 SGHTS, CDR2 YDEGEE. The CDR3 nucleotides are TGTGCCAGCAGCTTGTCCCGGTGGAGCACAGATACGCAGTATTTT. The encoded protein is CASSLSRWSTDTQYF.

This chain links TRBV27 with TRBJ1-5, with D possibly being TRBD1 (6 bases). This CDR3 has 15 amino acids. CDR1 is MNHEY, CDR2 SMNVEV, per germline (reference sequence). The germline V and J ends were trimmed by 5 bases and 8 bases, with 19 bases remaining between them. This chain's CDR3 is CASSPYKDRLEPQHF. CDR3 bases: TGTGCCAGCAGTCCTTACAAGGACAGATTAGAGCCCCAGCATTTT.

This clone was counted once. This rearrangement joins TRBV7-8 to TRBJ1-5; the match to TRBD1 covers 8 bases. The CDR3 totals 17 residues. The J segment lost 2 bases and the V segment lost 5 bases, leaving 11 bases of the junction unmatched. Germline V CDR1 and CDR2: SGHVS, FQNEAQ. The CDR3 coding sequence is TGTGCCAGCAGCACCCAGCGAGGACAGGGTGGCAATCAGCCCCAGCATTTT. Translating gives CASSTQRGQGGNQPQHF.

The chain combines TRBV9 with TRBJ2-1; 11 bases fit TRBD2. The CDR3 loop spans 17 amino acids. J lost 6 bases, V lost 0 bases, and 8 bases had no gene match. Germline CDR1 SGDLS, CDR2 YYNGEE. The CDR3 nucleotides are TGTGCCAGCAGCGTAGAAATAGCGGGGGGGCCTCGCAATGAGCAGTTCTTC. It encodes CASSVEIAGGPRNEQFF. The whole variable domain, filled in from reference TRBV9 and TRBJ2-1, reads DSGVTQTPKHLITATGQRVTLRCSPRSGDLSVYWYQQSLDQGLQFLIQYYNGEERAKGNILERFSAQQFPDLHSELNLSSLELGDSALYFCASSVEIAGGPRNEQFFGPGTRLTVL.

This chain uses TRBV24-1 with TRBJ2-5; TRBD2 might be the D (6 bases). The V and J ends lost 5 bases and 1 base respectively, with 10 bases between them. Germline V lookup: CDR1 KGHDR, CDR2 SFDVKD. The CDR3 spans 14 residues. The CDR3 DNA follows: TGTGCCACCAGTGCCGGGGGACTCCAAGAGACCCAGTACTTC. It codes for CATSAGGLQETQYF.

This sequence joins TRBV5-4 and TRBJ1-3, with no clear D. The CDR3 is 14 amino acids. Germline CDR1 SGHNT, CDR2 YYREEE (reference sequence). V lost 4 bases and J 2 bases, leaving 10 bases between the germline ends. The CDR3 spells CASSPTRAGNTIYF. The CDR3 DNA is TGTGCCAGCAGCCCGACAAGGGCTGGAAACACCATATATTTT.

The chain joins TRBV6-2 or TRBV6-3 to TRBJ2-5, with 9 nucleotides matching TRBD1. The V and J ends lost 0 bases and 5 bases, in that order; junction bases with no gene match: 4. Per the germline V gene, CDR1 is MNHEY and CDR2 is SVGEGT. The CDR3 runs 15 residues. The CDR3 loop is CASSYSDRGVETQYF. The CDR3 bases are TGTGCCAGCAGTTACTCGGACAGGGGAGTGGAGACCCAGTACTTC.

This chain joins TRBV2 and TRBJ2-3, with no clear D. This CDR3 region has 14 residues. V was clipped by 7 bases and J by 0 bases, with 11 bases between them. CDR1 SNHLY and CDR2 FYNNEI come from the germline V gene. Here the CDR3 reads CASIEQESTDTQYF. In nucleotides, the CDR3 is TGTGCCAGCATTGAGCAGGAGAGCACAGATACGCAGTATTTT.

CDR3 sequence (DNA): TGTGCCAGCAGTTCCACAGGGAAGTCAACTGAAGCTTTCTTT. Its translation is CASSSTGKSTEAFF. The rearrangement joins TRBV6-5 to TRBJ1-1; D might be TRBD1 (6 bases). The ends were cut back, 4 bases at V and 5 bases at J, with 14 bases in the middle. The CDR3 consists of 14 residues. Germline V gene lookup returns CDR1 MNHEY and CDR2 SVGAGI.

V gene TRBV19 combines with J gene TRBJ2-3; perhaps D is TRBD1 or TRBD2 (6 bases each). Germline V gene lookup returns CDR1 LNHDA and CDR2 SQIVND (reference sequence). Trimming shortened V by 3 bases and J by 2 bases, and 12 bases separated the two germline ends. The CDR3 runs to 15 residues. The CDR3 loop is CASSMGGGPTDTQYF. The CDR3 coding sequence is TGTGCCAGTAGTATGGGGGGCGGACCCACAGATACGCAGTATTTT.

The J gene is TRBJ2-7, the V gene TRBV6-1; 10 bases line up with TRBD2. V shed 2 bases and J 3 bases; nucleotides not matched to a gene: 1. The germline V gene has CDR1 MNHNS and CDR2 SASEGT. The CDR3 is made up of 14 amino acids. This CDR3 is CASSESGRVYEQYF. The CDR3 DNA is TGTGCCAGCAGTGAAAGCGGGAGGGTCTACGAGCAGTACTTC.

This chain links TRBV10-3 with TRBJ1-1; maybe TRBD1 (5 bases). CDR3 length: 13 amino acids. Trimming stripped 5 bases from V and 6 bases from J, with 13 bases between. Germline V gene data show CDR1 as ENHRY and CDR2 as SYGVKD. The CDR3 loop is CAISQDIIPEAFF. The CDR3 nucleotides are TGTGCCATCAGTCAGGACATTATCCCTGAAGCTTTCTTT.

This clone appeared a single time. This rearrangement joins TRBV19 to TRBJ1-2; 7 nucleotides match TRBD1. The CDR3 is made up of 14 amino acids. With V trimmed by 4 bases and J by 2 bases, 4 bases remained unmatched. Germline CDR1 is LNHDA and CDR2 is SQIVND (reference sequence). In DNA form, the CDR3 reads TGTGCCAGTAGTACCCGGACAGGAAACTATGGCTACACCTTC. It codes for CASSTRTGNYGYTF. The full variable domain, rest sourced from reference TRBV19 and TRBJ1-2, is DGGITQSPKYLFRKEGQNVTLSCEQNLNHDAMYWYRQDPGQGLRLIYYSQIVNDFQKGDIAEGYSVSREKKESFPLTVTSAQKNPTAFYLCASSTRTGNYGYTFGSGTRLTVV.

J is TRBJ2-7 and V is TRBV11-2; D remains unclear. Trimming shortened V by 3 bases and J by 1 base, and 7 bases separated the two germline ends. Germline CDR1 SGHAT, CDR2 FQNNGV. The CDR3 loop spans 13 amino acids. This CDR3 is CASSFALSYEQYF. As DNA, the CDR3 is TGTGCCAGCAGCTTCGCGTTGTCCTACGAGCAGTACTTC. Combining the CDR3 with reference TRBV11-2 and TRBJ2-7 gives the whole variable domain EAGVAQSPRYKIIEKRQSVAFWCNPISGHATLYWYQQILGQGPKLLIQFQNNGVVDDSQLPKDRFSAERLKGVDSTLKIQPAKLEDSAVYLCASSFALSYEQYFGPGTRLTVT.

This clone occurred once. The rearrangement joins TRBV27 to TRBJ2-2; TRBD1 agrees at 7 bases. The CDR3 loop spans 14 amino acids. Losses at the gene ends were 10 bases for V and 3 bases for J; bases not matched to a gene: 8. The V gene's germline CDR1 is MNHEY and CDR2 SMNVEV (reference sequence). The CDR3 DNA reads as TGTGCCAAGCGGCCCCAGGGGGACACCGGGGAGCTGTTTTTT. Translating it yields CAKRPQGDTGELFF.

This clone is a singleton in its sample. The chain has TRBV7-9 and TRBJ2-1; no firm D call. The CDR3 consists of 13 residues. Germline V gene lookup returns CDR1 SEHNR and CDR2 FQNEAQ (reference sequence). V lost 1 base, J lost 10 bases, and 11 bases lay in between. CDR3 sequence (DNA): TGTGCCAGCAGCTTAGGGGAATTACCGGAGCAGTTCTTC. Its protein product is CASSLGELPEQFF.

The CDR3 sequence: CASSAGTGATGELFF. DNA for the CDR3: TGTGCCAGCTCAGCCGGGACAGGGGCCACCGGGGAGCTGTTTTTT. The chain couples TRBV18 to TRBJ2-2; 10 bases map to TRBD1. CDR3 length equals 15 residues. Trimming at V came to 5 bases and at J to 4 bases, leaving 4 bases not matched to a gene. Germline CDR1 is KGHSH and CDR2 is LQKENI. Combining the CDR3 with reference TRBV18 and TRBJ2-2 gives the whole variable domain NAGVMQNPRHLVRRRGQEARLRCSPMKGHSHVYWYRQLPEEGLKFMVYLQKENIIDESGMPKERFSAEFPKEGPSILRIQQVVRGDSAAYFCASSAGTGATGELFFGEGSRLTVL.

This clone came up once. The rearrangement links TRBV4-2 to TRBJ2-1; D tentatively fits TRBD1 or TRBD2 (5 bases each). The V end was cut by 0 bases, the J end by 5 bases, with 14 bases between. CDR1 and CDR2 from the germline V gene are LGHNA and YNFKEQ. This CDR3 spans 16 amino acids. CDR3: CASSQDEGTPHNEQFF. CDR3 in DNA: TGTGCCAGCAGCCAAGACGAGGGGACCCCCCACAATGAGCAGTTCTTC.